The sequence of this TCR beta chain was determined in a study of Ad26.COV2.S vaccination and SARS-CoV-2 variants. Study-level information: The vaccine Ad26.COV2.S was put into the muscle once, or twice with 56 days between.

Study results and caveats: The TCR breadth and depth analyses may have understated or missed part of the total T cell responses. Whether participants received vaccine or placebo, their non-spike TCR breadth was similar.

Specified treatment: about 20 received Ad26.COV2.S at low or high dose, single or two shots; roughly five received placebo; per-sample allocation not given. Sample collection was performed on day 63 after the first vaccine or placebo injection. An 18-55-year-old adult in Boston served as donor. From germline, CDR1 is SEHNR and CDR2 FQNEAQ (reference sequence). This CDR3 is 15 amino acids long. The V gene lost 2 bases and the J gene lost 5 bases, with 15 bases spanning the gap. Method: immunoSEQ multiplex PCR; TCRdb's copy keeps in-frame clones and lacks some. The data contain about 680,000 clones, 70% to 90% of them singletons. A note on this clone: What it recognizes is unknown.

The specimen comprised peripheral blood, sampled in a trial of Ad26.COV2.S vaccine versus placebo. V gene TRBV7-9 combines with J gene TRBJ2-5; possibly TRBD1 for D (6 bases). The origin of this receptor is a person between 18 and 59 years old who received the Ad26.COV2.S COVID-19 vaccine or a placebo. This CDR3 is CASSLNRAPVETQYF. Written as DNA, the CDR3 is TGTGCCAGCAGCTTAAACAGGGCCCCGGTCGAGACCCAGTACTTC. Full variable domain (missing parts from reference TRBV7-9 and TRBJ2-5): DTGVSQNPRHKITKRGQNVTFRCDPISEHNRLYWYRQTLGQGPEFLTYFQNEAQLEKSRLLSDRFSAERPKGSFSTLEIQRTEQGDSAMYLCASSLNRAPVETQYFGPGTRLLVL.